The 6 T cell receptor beta chains reported below all come from one sample, sequenced in a study of beta chain features in type 1 diabetes. General study results and limits: TCRB CDR3s were moderately but significantly shorter in Type 1 diabetes patients in all four CD4+ subsets.

The antigens for these receptors are not known. Sequencing targeted expressed TCRB transcripts, as all isolated RNA had been reverse transcribed. Repertoires were generated with immunoSEQ multiplex PCR, while TCRdb's copy carries only in-frame clones and drops some. The sample shows tens of thousands of clones, 49% of them seen only once. The specimen was central memory CD4+ T cells from blood. These receptors all come from a man aged 30 to 45 with type 1 diabetes.

The V and J genes are TRBV4-1 and TRBJ2-1; D is ambiguous. Germline loops: CDR1 MGHRA, CDR2 YSYEKL. The CDR3 contains 16 residues. The ends were cut back, 0 bases at V and 0 bases at J, with 9 bases in the middle. This CDR3 reads CASSQDMESSYNEQFF. CDR3 bases: TGCGCCAGCAGCCAAGATATGGAGAGCTCCTACAATGAGCAGTTCTTC.

V usage is TRBV5-1 and J usage is TRBJ2-6; D uncertain. This CDR3 is 16 amino acids long. Germline V gene data show CDR1 as SGHRS and CDR2 as YFSETQ. Trimming stripped 4 bases from V and 2 bases from J, with 13 bases between. The CDR3 sequence: CASSPRIFAGANVLTF. The CDR3 DNA reads as TGCGCCAGCAGCCCCAGGATATTCGCTGGGGCCAACGTCCTGACTTTC.

V is TRBV27 and J is TRBJ2-1, with a possible D match to TRBD1 (5 bases). This CDR3 has 11 residues. Germline V CDR1 and CDR2: MNHEY, SMNVEV (reference sequence). V gave up 7 bases and J gave up 6 bases, with 7 bases separating them. The CDR3 spells CASTGRNEQFF. Written as DNA, the CDR3 is TGTGCCAGCACAGGGCGCAATGAGCAGTTCTTC.

The chain carries TRBV25-1 and TRBJ2-3; 8 bases fit TRBD2. Per germline, CDR1 MGHDK and CDR2 SYGVNS. Trimming took 8 bases from V and 5 from J; bases not matched to a gene: 6. The CDR3 has 13 amino acids. This CDR3 is CASQVRGGDTQYF. The CDR3 DNA is TGTGCCAGCCAAGTTCGGGGGGGAGATACGCAGTATTTT.

V usage is TRBV10-2 and J usage is TRBJ1-1, with 7 nucleotides matching TRBD1. Germline assignment: CDR1 WSHSY and CDR2 SAAADI. The CDR3 has 15 residues. Losses at the gene ends were 4 bases for V and 7 bases for J; bases not matched to a gene: 12. As DNA, the CDR3 is TGCGCCAGCAGTGGAGTTGAGGGGGCGGGTGGTGAAGCTTTCTTT. Its translation: CASSGVEGAGGEAFF.

The rearrangement links TRBV19 to TRBJ2-1, with D possibly matching TRBD1 (6 bases). CDR1 is LNHDA, CDR2 SQIVND, per germline (reference sequence). The CDR3 consists of 13 residues. V lost 5 bases and J lost 7, with 12 bases in between. CDR3 residues: CASSGAGENEQFF. The CDR3 nucleotides are TGTGCCAGTAGTGGGGCAGGGGAGAATGAGCAGTTCTTC.